This T cell receptor beta chain was captured in a study of T-cell reconstitution after alpha-beta-depleted transplantation in children. Unique molecular identifiers were used to barcode this TCRbeta library. TCRdb re-called the PCR reads through MiXCR, storing one row per CDR3 protein. The sample holds fewer than 250,000 distinct CDR3 sequences, approximately 19% seen once. Study observations and caveats: Reportedly, only several hundred clones from non-depleted graft cells drove alpha-beta T-cell counts at about two months.

The V and J ends lost 3 bases and 3 bases, in that order; junction bases with no gene match: 6. The CDR3 has 15 residues. Germline V gene data show CDR1 as DFQATT and CDR2 as SNEGSKA (reference sequence). With respect to this clonotype: As yet, its antigen is unknown.

The sequence derives from a male patient under 10 years old who had a stem cell transplant for acute lymphoblastic leukemia, so the T cells may come from the graft donor. This chain links TRBV20-1 with TRBJ2-3; 10 bases line up with TRBD2. The sample was PBMCs, mostly from graft donor cells, taken 360 days after TCRalphabeta/CD19-depleted stem cell transplant. The CDR3 here is CSASSASGGTDTQYF. The DNA of the CDR3 is TGCAGTGCTAGCTCGGCTAGCGGGGGTACAGATACGCAGTATTTT.